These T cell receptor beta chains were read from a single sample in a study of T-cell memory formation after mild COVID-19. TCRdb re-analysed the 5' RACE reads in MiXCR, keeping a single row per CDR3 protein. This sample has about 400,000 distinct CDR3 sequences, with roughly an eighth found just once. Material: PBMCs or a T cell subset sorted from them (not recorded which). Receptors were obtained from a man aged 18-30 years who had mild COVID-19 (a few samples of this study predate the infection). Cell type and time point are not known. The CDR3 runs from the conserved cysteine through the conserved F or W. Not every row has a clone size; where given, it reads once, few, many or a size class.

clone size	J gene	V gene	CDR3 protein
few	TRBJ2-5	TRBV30	CAWSVKAEETQYF
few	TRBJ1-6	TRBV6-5	CASSLQGRLSPLHF
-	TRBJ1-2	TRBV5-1	CASSLVPDTRYGYTF
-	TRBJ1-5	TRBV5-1	CASGTGANQPQHF
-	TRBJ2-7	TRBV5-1	CASSWGQGGEQYF
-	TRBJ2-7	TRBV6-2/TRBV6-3	CASSERTGLTHGGF
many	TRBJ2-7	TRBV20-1	CSARTRQTSYEQYF
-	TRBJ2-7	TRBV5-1	CASSAGVGGEQYF
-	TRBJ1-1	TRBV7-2	CASRTKQLMNTEAFF
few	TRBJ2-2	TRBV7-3	CASSLVGRGTGELFF
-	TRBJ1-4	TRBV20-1	CSARTGSNEKLFF
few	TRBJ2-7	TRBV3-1	CASSQSPGQGYYEQYF
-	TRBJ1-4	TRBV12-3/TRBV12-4	CASSVISTNEKLFF
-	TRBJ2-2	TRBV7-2	CASSLVGGAGTGELFF
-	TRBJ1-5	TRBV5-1	CASSLTGHSNQPQHF
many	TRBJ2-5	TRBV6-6	CASSGGETQYF
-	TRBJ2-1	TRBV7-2	CASSSGTSPEQFF
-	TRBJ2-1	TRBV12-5	CATGRGAYNEQFF
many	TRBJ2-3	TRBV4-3	CASSQASGISDTQYF
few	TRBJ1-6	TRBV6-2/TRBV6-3	CASTLDREYSPLHF
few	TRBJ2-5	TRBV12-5	CASGFEAAQETQYF
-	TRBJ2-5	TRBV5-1	CASSLETSGAGTQYF
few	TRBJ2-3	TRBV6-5	CASSYSPSGTYTDTQYF
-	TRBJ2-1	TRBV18	CASLQGDGDEQFF
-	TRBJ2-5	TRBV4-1	CASSQGRGSWETQYF
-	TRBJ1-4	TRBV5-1	CASSGGAEDEKLFF
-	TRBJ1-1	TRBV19	CASSIGTGVEAFF
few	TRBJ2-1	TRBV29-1	CSTDSHEQFF
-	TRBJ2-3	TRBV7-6	CASSLAGSIDTQYF
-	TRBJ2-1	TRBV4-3	CASSQGTSGVYEQFF
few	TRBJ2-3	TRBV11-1	CASSLTITSTDTQYF
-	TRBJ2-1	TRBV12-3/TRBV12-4	CASSRRAEQFF
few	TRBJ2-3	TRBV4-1	CASSQVVAGVSKFTDTQYF
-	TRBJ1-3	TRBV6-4	CASSDSKEDRGNTIYF
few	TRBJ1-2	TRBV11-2	CASSLYGVDGYTF
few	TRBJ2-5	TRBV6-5	CASSYSYAGRQETQYF
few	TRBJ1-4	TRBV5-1	CASSFGSGGTNEKLFF
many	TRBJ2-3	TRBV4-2	CASSQGTSGGADTQYF
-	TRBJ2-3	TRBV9	CASSVTVEADTQYF
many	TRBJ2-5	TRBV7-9	CASSSLQGSHLQETQYF
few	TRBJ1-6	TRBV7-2	CASSAGPNYNSPLHF
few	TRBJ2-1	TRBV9	CASSSPQGYEQFF
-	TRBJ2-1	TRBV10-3	CAIMISGGAKFF
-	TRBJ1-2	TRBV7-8	CASSLAHYGYTF
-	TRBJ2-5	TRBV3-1	CASSQGLAGETQYF
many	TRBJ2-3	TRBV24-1	CATASSTDTQYF
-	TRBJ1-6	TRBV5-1	CASSSGETGVRSPLHF
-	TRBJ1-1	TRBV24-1	CATGGYTEAFF
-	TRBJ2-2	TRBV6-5	CASSSGRLNTGELFF
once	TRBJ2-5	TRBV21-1	CASSRVTAGWATQYF
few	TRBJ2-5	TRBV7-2	CASSRGTFQETQYF
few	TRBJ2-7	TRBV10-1	CASSGKGWNEQYF
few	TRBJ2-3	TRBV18	CASSGQGVTDTQYF
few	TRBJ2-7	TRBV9	CASSELAGPPYEQYF